This T cell receptor (beta chain) is from a study of T cells after posttransplantation cyclophosphamide. Study-level findings and limits: After PTCy, TRB diversity resembled that of CNI/methotrexate controls.

A marrow graft followed busulfan-fludarabine conditioning, with cyclophosphamide on days +3 and +4. TCRdb's copy holds only in-frame clones and misses some; the assay was immunoSEQ multiplex PCR. The repertoire includes around 17,000 clones, around 73% of them detected once, and roughly 29% sits in the top ten. For this clone: Its target is not known.

The CDR3 covers 14 residues. CDR1 LGHNA and CDR2 YNFKEQ come from the germline V gene. The V end lost 5 bases, the J end lost 2 bases, and 13 bases lay between the germline ends. The chain carries TRBV4-2 and TRBJ2-7, with a weak D call TRBD2 (6 bases). The receptor was isolated from a female patient aged 40-50 years who received an allogeneic stem cell transplant from a related donor, was CMV-positive, and had no GVHD. Some of the T cells may derive from the graft donor. This sample comprised CD8+ T cells sorted from PBMCs, obtained approximately 2,000 days after a stem cell transplant with posttransplant cyclophosphamide. This chain's CDR3 is CASSGTDGAYEQYF. CDR3 coding DNA: TGTGCCAGCAGCGGGACTGACGGGGCCTACGAGCAGTACTTC.